The entry below gives a single TCR beta chain sequence along with its context. The protocol was immunoSEQ multiplex PCR, while the TCRdb copy is restricted to in-frame clones and leaves out a portion. The sample includes 59,000 or so clones, approximately 82% of them seen just once. From germline, CDR1 is LNHDA and CDR2 SQIVND (reference sequence). V lost 8 bases and J lost 4; bases outside the gene matches: 10. The CDR3 runs 14 residues. This specimen belongs to a study of OX40 agonist ivuxolimab in advanced cancers. This receptor was identified in an adult with an advanced solid tumor such as melanoma, head and neck, liver or kidney cancer. The J gene is TRBJ1-2, the V gene TRBV19; TRBD1 agrees at 7 bases. Source: CD4+ or CD8+ T cells sorted from blood, taken in a trial of the OX40 agonist ivuxolimab. This CDR3 is CASRTGLGFYGYTF. As DNA, the CDR3 is TGTGCCAGTCGGACAGGCCTGGGGTTCTATGGCTACACCTTC.